This T cell receptor (beta chain) was retrieved from a study of control samples from healthy donors and cancer patients. This clone was seen a few times. TCRdb's copy holds only in-frame clones and misses some; the assay was immunoSEQ multiplex PCR. The sample contains under 15,000 clones, 70% to 90% of which appear only once. Germline CDR1 is MNHEY and CDR2 is SVGAGI. V was shortened by 4 bases and J by 0 bases, with 12 bases between the two germline ends. There are 15 residues in the CDR3. The sequencing sample was made of formalin-fixed, paraffin-embedded tissue. The chain links TRBV6-5 to TRBJ1-2, with D perhaps TRBD1 (6 bases). The sequence came from a male donor with melanoma. CDR3 loop: CASSSRTASNYGYTF. The CDR3 coding sequence is TGTGCCAGCAGTTCCCGGACAGCCTCTAACTATGGCTACACCTTC.